The 3 T cell receptor beta chains below come from one sample, sequenced in a study of blood T cells in healthy people across ages. A J-beta primer mix and a sample-barcoded 5' primer were used in a second PCR of about 6 to 12 cycles. TCRdb recomputed calls from the 5' RACE reads with MiXCR, one row per CDR3 protein. This sample has roughly 2 million distinct CDR3 sequences, with about 50% found just once. Sequencing was carried out using blood. Receptors originate from a woman aged 40 to 50 in good health.

The chain joins TRBV6-5 to TRBJ2-3; tentatively, D is TRBD2 (6 bases). The CDR3 totals 17 residues. Between the trimmed V and J ends, which lost 2 bases and 3 bases, there was a span of 18 bases. CDR1 is MNHEY and CDR2 is SVGAGI in the germline V gene. The CDR3 loop is CASSYRRGPRGTDTQYF. In DNA, the CDR3 is TGTGCCAGCAGTTACAGGAGGGGCCCCCGAGGTACAGATACGCAGTATTTT.

The V and J genes are TRBV27 and TRBJ2-7; a possible D gene is TRBD2 (7 bases). CDR3 size: 15 residues. V shed 6 bases and J shed 1 base, with 16 bases lying between them. In germline, CDR1 is MNHEY, CDR2 SMNVEV (reference sequence). The CDR3 region has the DNA TGTGCCAGCAGGGGAGGGGGGACTGGGTCCTACGAGCAGTACTTC. Translating gives CASRGGGTGSYEQYF.

For the CDR3, the DNA is TGTGCCAGCAGTCGCCTCGGCGGGACAGGGAAGAACACTGAAGCTTTCTTT. This gives the protein CASSRLGGTGKNTEAFF. The V call is TRBV6-1, the J call TRBJ1-1; 9 nucleotides line up with TRBD1. The CDR3 spans 17 residues. Trimming cost V 5 bases and J 1 base; bases outside gene matches: 11. CDR1 and CDR2 from the germline V gene are MNHNS and SASEGT.